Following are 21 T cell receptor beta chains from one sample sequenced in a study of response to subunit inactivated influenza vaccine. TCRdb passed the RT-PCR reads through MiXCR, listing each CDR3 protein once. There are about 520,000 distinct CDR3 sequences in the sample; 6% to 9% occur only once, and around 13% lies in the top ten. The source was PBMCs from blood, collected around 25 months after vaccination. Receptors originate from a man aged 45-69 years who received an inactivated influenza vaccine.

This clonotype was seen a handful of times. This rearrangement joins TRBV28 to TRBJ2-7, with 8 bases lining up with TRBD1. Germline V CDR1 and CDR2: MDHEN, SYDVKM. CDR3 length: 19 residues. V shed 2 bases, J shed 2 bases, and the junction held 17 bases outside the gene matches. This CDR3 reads CASSLRDQGATTPTYEQYF. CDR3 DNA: TGTGCCAGCAGTTTAAGAGACCAGGGGGCTACGACCCCGACCTACGAGCAGTACTTC.

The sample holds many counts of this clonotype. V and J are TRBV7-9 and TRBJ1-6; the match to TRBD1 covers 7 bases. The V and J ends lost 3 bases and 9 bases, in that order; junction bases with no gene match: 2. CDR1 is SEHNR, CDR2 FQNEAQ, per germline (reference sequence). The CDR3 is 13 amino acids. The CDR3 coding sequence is TGTGCCAGCAGCTTGCAGGGGGGTTCACCCCTCCACTTT. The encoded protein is CASSLQGGSPLHF.

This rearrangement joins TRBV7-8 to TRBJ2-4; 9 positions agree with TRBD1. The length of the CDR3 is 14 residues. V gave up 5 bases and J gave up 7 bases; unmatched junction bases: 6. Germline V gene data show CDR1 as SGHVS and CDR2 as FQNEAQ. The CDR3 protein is CASSPGTGSNIQYF. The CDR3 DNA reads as TGTGCCAGCAGCCCCGGGACAGGGTCCAACATTCAGTACTTC.

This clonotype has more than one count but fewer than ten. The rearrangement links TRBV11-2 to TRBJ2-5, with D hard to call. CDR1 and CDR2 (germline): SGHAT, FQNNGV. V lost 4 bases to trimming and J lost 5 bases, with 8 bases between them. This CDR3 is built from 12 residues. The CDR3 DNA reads TGTGCCAGCAGCTCATGGATCGAGACCCAGTACTTC. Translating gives CASSSWIETQYF.

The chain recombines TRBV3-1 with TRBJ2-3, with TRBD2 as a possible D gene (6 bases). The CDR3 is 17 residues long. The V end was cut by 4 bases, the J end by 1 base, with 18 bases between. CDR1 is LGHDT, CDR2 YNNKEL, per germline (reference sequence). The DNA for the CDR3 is TGTGCCAGCAGCCGATCAAGACTAGGTCGAGGCACAGATACGCAGTATTTT. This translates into CASSRSRLGRGTDTQYF.

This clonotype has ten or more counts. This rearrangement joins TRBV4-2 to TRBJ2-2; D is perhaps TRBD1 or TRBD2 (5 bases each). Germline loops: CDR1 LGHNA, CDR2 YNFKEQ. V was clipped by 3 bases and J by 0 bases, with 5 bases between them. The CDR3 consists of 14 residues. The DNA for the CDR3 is TGTGCCAGCAGCCAGGGGGCGAACACCGGGGAGCTGTTTTTT. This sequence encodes CASSQGANTGELFF.

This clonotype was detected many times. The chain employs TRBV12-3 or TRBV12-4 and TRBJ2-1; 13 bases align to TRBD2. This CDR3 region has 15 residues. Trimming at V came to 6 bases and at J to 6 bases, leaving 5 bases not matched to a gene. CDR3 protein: CASRPGLAGSNEQFF. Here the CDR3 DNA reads TGTGCCAGCAGGCCGGGACTAGCGGGGAGCAATGAGCAGTTCTTC.

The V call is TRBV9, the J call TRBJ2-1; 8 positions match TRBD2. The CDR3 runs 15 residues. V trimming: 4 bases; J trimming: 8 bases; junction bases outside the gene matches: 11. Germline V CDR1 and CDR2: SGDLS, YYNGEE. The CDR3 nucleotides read TGTGCCAGCAGCCCTGAGGCTAGCGGGTCGTATGAGCAGTTCTTC. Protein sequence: CASSPEASGSYEQFF.

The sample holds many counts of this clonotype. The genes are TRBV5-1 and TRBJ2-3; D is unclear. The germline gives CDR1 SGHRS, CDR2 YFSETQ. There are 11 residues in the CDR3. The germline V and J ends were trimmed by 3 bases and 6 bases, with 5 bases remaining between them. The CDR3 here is CASSSEDTQYF. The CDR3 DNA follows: TGCGCCAGCAGCTCCGAGGATACGCAGTATTTT.

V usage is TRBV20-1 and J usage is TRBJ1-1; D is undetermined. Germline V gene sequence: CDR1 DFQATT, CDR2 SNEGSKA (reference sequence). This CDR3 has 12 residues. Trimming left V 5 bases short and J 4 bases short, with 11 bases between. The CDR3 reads CSAVAGSTEAFF. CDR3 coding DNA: TGCAGTGCTGTTGCGGGGAGCACTGAAGCTTTCTTT.

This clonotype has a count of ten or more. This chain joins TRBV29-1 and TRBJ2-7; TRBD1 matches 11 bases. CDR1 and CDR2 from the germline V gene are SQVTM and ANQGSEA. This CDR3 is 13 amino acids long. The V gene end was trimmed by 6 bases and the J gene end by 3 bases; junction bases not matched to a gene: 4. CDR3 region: CSVGQGAGYEQYF. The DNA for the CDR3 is TGCAGCGTAGGACAGGGGGCTGGCTACGAGCAGTACTTC.

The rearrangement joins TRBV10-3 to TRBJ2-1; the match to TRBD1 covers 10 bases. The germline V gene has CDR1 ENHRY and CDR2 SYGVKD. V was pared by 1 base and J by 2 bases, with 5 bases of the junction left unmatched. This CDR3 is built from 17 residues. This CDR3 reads CAISEWAGTGAYNEQFF. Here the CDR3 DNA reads TGTGCCATCAGTGAGTGGGCCGGGACAGGGGCCTACAATGAGCAGTTCTTC.

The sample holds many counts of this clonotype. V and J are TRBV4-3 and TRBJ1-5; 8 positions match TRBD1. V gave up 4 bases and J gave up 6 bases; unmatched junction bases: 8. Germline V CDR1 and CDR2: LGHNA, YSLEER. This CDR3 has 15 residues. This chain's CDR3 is CASSRDRGGSQPQHF. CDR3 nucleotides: TGCGCCAGCAGCCGAGACAGGGGCGGTAGTCAGCCCCAGCATTTT.

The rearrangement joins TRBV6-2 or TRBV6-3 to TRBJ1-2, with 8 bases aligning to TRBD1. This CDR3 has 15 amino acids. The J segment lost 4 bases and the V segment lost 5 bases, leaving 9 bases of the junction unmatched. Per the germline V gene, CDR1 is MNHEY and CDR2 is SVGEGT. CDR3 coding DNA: TGTGCCAGCAGTGCTCTACGGACAGGGCTCTATGGCTACACCTTC. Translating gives CASSALRTGLYGYTF.

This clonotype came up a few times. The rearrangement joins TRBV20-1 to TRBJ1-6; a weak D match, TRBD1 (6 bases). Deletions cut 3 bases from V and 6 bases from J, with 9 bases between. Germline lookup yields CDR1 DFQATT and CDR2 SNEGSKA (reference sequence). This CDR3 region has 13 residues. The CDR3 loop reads CSASRTANSPLHF. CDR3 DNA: TGCAGTGCTAGCCGGACAGCTAATTCACCCCTCCACTTT.

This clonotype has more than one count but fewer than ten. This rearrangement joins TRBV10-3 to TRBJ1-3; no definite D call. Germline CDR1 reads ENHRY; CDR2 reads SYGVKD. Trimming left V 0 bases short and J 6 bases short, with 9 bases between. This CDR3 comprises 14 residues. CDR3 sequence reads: CAISESSGKNTIYF. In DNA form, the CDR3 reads TGTGCCATCAGTGAGTCTTCGGGAAAAAACACCATATATTTT.

The CDR3: CASSQLGGSRNQPQHF. As DNA, the CDR3 is TGTGCCAGCAGTCAATTGGGCGGGAGTCGCAATCAGCCCCAGCATTTT. V usage is TRBV28 and J usage is TRBJ1-5; the D is unclear. The CDR3 extends over 16 amino acids. CDR1 and CDR2 from the germline V gene are MDHEN and SYDVKM. Trimming took off 5 bases at V and 2 bases at J, with 16 bases between the two ends.

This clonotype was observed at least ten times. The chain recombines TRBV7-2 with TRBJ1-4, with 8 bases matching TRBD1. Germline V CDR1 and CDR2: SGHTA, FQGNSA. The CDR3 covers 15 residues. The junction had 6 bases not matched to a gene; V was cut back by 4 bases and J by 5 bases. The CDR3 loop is CASSSPRGQNEKLFF. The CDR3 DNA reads TGTGCCAGCAGCTCCCCCAGGGGGCAGAATGAAAAACTGTTTTTT.

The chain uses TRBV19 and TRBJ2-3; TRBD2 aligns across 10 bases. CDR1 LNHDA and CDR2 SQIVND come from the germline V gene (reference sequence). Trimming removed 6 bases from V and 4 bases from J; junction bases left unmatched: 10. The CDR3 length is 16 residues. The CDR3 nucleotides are TGTGCCAGTAGCATAATGCCCAGCGGGGGGGCAGATACGCAGTATTTT. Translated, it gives CASSIMPSGGADTQYF.

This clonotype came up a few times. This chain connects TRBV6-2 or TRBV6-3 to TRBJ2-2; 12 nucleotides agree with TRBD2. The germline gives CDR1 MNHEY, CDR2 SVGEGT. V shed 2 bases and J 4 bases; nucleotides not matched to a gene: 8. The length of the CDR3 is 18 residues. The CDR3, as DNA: TGTGCCAGCAGTTACCCCTCTAGCGGGGGGGCCGGCACCGGGGAGCTGTTTTTT. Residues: CASSYPSSGGAGTGELFF.

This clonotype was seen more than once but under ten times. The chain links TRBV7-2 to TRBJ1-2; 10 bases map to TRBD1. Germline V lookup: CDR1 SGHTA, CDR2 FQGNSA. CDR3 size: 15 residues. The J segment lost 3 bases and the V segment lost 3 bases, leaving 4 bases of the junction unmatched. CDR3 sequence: CASSFMGQGYYGYTF. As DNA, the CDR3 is TGTGCCAGCAGCTTTATGGGACAGGGGTACTATGGCTACACCTTC.